The 29 T cell receptor beta chains presented below share a single source sample, sequenced in a study of blood T cell repertoires in COVID-19. The table came from immunoSEQ multiplex PCR; TCRdb's copy has only in-frame clones and leaves some out. Here the sample spans a few hundred thousand clones, 75% to 90% being singletons. The sequenced sample was peripheral blood. These TCRs come from a human donor in a cohort sampled during active COVID-19.

The rearrangement links TRBV2 to TRBJ1-2; D possibly corresponds to TRBD1 (5 bases). CDR1 is SNHLY and CDR2 is FYNNEI in the germline V gene. V was trimmed by 3 bases and J by 2 bases, leaving 25 bases between them. The length of the CDR3 is 19 residues. The DNA of the CDR3 is TGTGCCAGCAGTGATTCATGGACAATCGACACGGAAGGAAACTATGGCTACACCTTC. Translation: CASSDSWTIDTEGNYGYTF. The entire variable domain, with the rest obtained from reference TRBV2 and TRBJ1-2, is as follows: EPEVTQTPSHQVTQMGQEVILRCVPISNHLYFYWYRQILGQKVEFLVSFYNNEISEKSEIFDDQFSVERPDGSNFTLKIRSTKLEDSAMYFCASSDSWTIDTEGNYGYTFGSGTRLTVV.

The chain is built from TRBV9 and TRBJ2-7; a possible D gene is TRBD1 (5 bases). This CDR3 is built from 15 residues. The V end was cut by 3 bases, the J end by 1 base, with 14 bases between. Germline V gene lookup returns CDR1 SGDLS and CDR2 YYNGEE. In nucleotides, the CDR3 is TGTGCCAGCAGCGCCAGGGAAGGTCGGTCCTACGAGCAGTACTTC. It is translated as CASSAREGRSYEQYF.

V usage is TRBV10-3 and J usage is TRBJ1-2, with D perhaps TRBD1 (6 bases). The CDR3 totals 14 residues. From germline, CDR1 is ENHRY and CDR2 SYGVKD. Trimming removed 10 bases at V and 4 bases at J, with 19 bases between. CDR3 DNA sequence: TGTGCCACCCGTGGACAGATAAGTTTCTATGGCTACACCTTC. Translating gives CATRGQISFYGYTF.

This rearrangement joins TRBV6-4 to TRBJ2-1; 15 nucleotides line up with TRBD2. This CDR3 has 16 amino acids. The germline V gene has CDR1 MRHNA and CDR2 SNTAGT. V was clipped by 5 bases and J by 4 bases; unmatched bases: 3. CDR3 DNA sequence: TGTGCCAGCAGTTGGACTAGCGGGAGGGTTTACAATGAGCAGTTCTTC. Translation: CASSWTSGRVYNEQFF.

J is TRBJ1-1 and V is TRBV5-1; no reliable D call. This CDR3 region has 16 residues. With 0 bases removed from V and 0 bases from J, the gap between germline ends came to 12 bases. The germline V gene has CDR1 SGHRS and CDR2 YFSETQ. The CDR3 here is CASSLGDTPMNTEAFF. The DNA for the CDR3 is TGCGCCAGCAGCTTGGGCGACACCCCCATGAACACTGAAGCTTTCTTT.

The chain recombines TRBV3-1 (or the pseudogene TRBV3-2) with TRBJ2-7; TRBD2 matches 8 bases. Germline lookup yields CDR1 LGHDT and CDR2 YNNKEL (reference sequence). V lost 6 bases and J lost 7; bases outside the gene matches: 14. CDR3 length equals 15 residues. The CDR3 region is CASSRPSAGVKEQYF. Here the CDR3 DNA reads TGTGCCAGCAGTCGGCCCTCAGCGGGAGTAAAAGAGCAGTACTTC.

This sequence joins TRBV7-2 and TRBJ2-7; D is perhaps TRBD2 (7 bases). Trimming cost V 6 bases and J 7 bases, with 34 bases left between them. The CDR3 runs to 19 residues. The V gene's germline CDR1 is SGHTA and CDR2 FQGNSA. Here the CDR3 reads CASSLNPPYGTPGGSEQYF. The CDR3 coding sequence is TGTGCCAGCAGTCTTAATCCTCCCTACGGGACACCCGGCGGGAGTGAGCAGTACTTC.

This clone was observed once. V is TRBV5-6 and J is TRBJ1-5; D call uncertain. CDR3 length: 15 amino acids. Germline CDR1 SGHDT, CDR2 YYEEEE. V was clipped by 4 bases and J by 0 bases, with 11 bases between them. The CDR3 DNA reads TGTGCCAGCAGCCCCCGCGGGCCTAGCAATCAGCCCCAGCATTTT. Its protein product is CASSPRGPSNQPQHF.

The rearrangement joins TRBV6-5 to TRBJ1-6, with 10 bases identical to TRBD1. Germline V gene sequence: CDR1 MNHEY, CDR2 SVGAGI. Losses at the gene ends were 0 bases for V and 10 bases for J; bases not matched to a gene: 3. This CDR3 is built from 15 residues. Here the CDR3 reads CASSYSTGGGSPLHF. DNA of the CDR3: TGTGCCAGCAGTTACTCGACAGGGGGCGGATCACCCCTCCACTTT.

The chain uses TRBV6-5 and TRBJ2-7; 14 bases match TRBD2. This CDR3 spans 15 amino acids. The germline gives CDR1 MNHEY, CDR2 SVGAGI. Trimming took 6 bases from V and 6 from J; bases not matched to a gene: 7. CDR3 in amino acids: CASRRGLAGVFEQYF. In DNA, the CDR3 is TGTGCCAGCAGGAGGGGACTAGCGGGAGTATTCGAGCAGTACTTC.

This chain joins TRBV5-1 and TRBJ1-1; D unresolved. The ends were cut back, 0 bases at V and 6 bases at J, with 9 bases in the middle. CDR1 is SGHRS, CDR2 YFSETQ, per germline. There are 13 residues in the CDR3. The CDR3 sequence is CASSLGASPEAFF. The CDR3 DNA follows: TGCGCCAGCAGCTTGGGGGCTTCCCCTGAAGCTTTCTTT.

The chain carries TRBV18 and TRBJ1-2, with TRBD1 matching 7 bases. V was clipped by 0 bases and J by 0 bases; unmatched bases: 1. This CDR3 is 15 amino acids long. CDR1 and CDR2 (germline): KGHSH, LQKENI. CDR3 sequence: CASSPPQGSNYGYTF. In DNA, the CDR3 is TGTGCCAGCTCACCACCACAGGGGTCTAACTATGGCTACACCTTC.

The CDR3 sequence is CASSEYLSRQGFNYGYTF. The CDR3 DNA is TGTGCCAGCAGCGAATACCTTTCCCGACAGGGATTCAACTATGGCTACACCTTC. The V and J genes are TRBV7-2 and TRBJ1-2, with 7 bases that match TRBD1. The CDR3 is 18 amino acids. The ends lost 5 bases at V and 2 bases at J; junction bases unmatched: 17. The V gene's germline CDR1 is SGHTA and CDR2 FQGNSA.

The V call is TRBV5-4, the J call TRBJ2-7; 10 bases line up with TRBD1. J was trimmed by 2 bases and V by 4 bases; bases with no gene match: 6. The CDR3 is 15 residues long. CDR1 and CDR2 from the germline V gene are SGHNT and YYREEE (reference sequence). CDR3 bases: TGTGCCAGCAGCCGCTCCGGGACAGGGGCCTACGAGCAGTACTTC. Amino acid sequence: CASSRSGTGAYEQYF.

CDR3 bases: TGTGCCAGCAGCCAATCGGACATCTCCTACGAGCAGTACTTC. It codes for CASSQSDISYEQYF. The rearrangement joins TRBV16 to TRBJ2-7; D might be TRBD1 (5 bases). The germline V and J ends were trimmed by 0 bases and 0 bases, with 6 bases remaining between them. In germline, CDR1 is KGHSY, CDR2 FQNENV. There are 14 residues in the CDR3.

This sequence joins TRBV5-6 and TRBJ2-6, with TRBD1 identical over 9 bases. The CDR3 runs to 16 residues. CDR1 and CDR2 from the germline V gene are SGHDT and YYEEEE. The trim removed 1 base at V and 2 bases at J, leaving 1 base unmatched. CDR3 sequence reads: CASSLRDRAGANVLTF. DNA of the CDR3: TGTGCCAGCAGCTTGAGGGACAGGGCTGGGGCCAACGTCCTGACTTTC.

The sample holds many counts of this clone. The chain is built from TRBV5-3 and TRBJ1-2; 8 bases are a match to TRBD1. TRBV5-3 is an ORF, with its function uncertain. V lost 5 bases to trimming and J lost 4 bases; unmatched junction nucleotides: 10. The CDR3 sequence is 15 residues long. The CDR3, as DNA: TGTGCCAGAAGTTCAGGGGGCTGGCCTTCCTATGGCTACACCTTC. The encoded protein is CARSSGGWPSYGYTF.

This sequence joins TRBV7-2 and TRBJ2-2; 10 bases are shared with TRBD2. CDR1 is SGHTA, CDR2 FQGNSA, per germline. J gave up 5 bases and V 5 bases, and 8 bases lay outside the gene matches. The CDR3 loop spans 16 amino acids. In DNA, the CDR3 is TGTGCCAGCAGCGCGCTAGCGGGAGTGGGGACCGGGGAGCTGTTTTTT. Amino acids: CASSALAGVGTGELFF.

The chain uses TRBV7-8 and TRBJ1-3; D uncertain. Germline CDR1 and CDR2: SGHVS and FQNEAQ. The V end lost 5 bases, the J end lost 0 bases, and 8 bases lay between the germline ends. The CDR3 extends over 14 amino acids. The CDR3 loop reads CASSLKSSGNTIYF. The CDR3 coding sequence is TGTGCCAGCAGCCTGAAGAGCTCTGGAAACACCATATATTTT.

This chain links TRBV19 with TRBJ2-4; TRBD1 matches 7 bases. Germline CDR1 and CDR2: LNHDA and SQIVND (reference sequence). The V segment lost 2 bases and the J segment 3 bases; nucleotides outside the gene matches: 13. The CDR3 covers 18 residues. The CDR3 region is CASSIFGTQGLGKNIQYF. The CDR3 DNA reads as TGTGCCAGTAGTATATTCGGGACACAGGGGTTGGGCAAAAACATTCAGTACTTC.

The J gene is TRBJ2-1, the V gene TRBV24-1, with 7 bases aligning to TRBD2. V lost 4 bases and J lost 6; bases outside the gene matches: 5. Per germline, CDR1 KGHDR and CDR2 SFDVKD. CDR3 size: 14 residues. The CDR3 nucleotides read TGTGCCACCAGTGAACTGGGACTAACCAATGAGCAGTTCTTC. Its translation is CATSELGLTNEQFF.

The chain is built from TRBV5-1 and TRBJ1-2; D is uncertain. This CDR3 spans 14 amino acids. The germline V gene has CDR1 SGHRS and CDR2 YFSETQ. Trimming pared 1 base from V and 1 base from J, leaving 8 bases between. The DNA of the CDR3 is TGCGCCAGCAGCTTGACCGAGTATAACTATGGCTACACCTTC. Translating it yields CASSLTEYNYGYTF.

The rearrangement joins TRBV28 to TRBJ2-7; 7 nucleotides agree with TRBD1. V was pared by 4 bases and J by 2 bases, with 8 bases of the junction left unmatched. This CDR3 is 15 amino acids long. Germline CDR1 and CDR2: MDHEN and SYDVKM. The CDR3: CASSYHRGPAYEQYF. CDR3 in DNA: TGTGCCAGCAGTTACCACAGGGGCCCTGCCTACGAGCAGTACTTC.

Worth noting for this clone: Different DNA sequences within this sample yield the same CDR3. The chain links TRBV18 to TRBJ2-1; 8 bases map to TRBD2. CDR1 is KGHSH and CDR2 is LQKENI in the germline V gene. V gave up 6 bases and J gave up 3 bases; unmatched junction bases: 7. The CDR3 loop spans 15 amino acids. The CDR3 region has the DNA TGTGCCAGCTCCCCCCCGGGACTAGGCTACAATGAGCAGTTCTTC. Its protein is CASSPPGLGYNEQFF.

This chain joins TRBV19 and TRBJ1-5; D ambiguous. The CDR3 covers 13 residues. Germline CDR1 LNHDA, CDR2 SQIVND (reference sequence). Trimming left V 3 bases short and J 10 bases short, with 13 bases between. The CDR3 sequence: CASSIEGLGPQHF. The CDR3 bases are TGTGCCAGTAGTATTGAGGGCCTGGGACCCCAGCATTTT.

V gene TRBV18 combines with J gene TRBJ2-6; D gene unclear. Germline CDR1 and CDR2: KGHSH and LQKENI. V lost 3 bases and J lost 0, with 18 bases in between. CDR3 length equals 19 residues. The CDR3 nucleotides are TGTGCCAGCTCACCTTCTGTGGTGGCGGTGATCTCTGGGGCCAACGTCCTGACTTTC. This gives the protein CASSPSVVAVISGANVLTF.

This clone was seen once. This chain uses TRBV9 with TRBJ2-5, with 13 bases aligning to TRBD2. V lost 2 bases to trimming and J lost 5 bases; unmatched junction nucleotides: 6. The germline CDR1 and CDR2 sequences are SGDLS and YYNGEE. This CDR3 region has 16 residues. CDR3 DNA: TGTGCCAGCAGCGTGAGTGCGGGACTAGCGGGGGAGACCCAGTACTTC. Translation gives CASSVSAGLAGETQYF.

The V gene is TRBV15, the J gene TRBJ1-5; 8 bases agree with TRBD1. V gave up 3 bases and J gave up 6 bases; unmatched junction bases: 10. CDR1 LNHNV and CDR2 YYDKDF come from the germline V gene (reference sequence). The CDR3 covers 16 residues. This CDR3 is CATSRSDRGTGQPQHF. In DNA form, the CDR3 reads TGTGCCACCAGCAGGAGTGACAGGGGCACAGGTCAGCCCCAGCATTTT.

The CDR3 DNA reads as TGTGCCAGTAGTCCACGGACAGGGGGAAGCTCCTATAATTCACCCCTCCACTTT. Its translation: CASSPRTGGSSYNSPLHF. V is TRBV19 and J is TRBJ1-6, with 10 bases matching TRBD1. V shed 5 bases and J 0 bases; nucleotides not matched to a gene: 7. The V gene's germline CDR1 is LNHDA and CDR2 SQIVND (reference sequence). The CDR3 is 18 amino acids.